This TCR beta chain was obtained from a study of Graves' ophthalmopathy and Graves' hyperthyroidism. Across the study: A follow-up of 18 months without ophthalmopathy meant that hyperthyroidism was stable.

V shed 4 bases, J shed 9 bases, and the junction held 4 bases outside the gene matches. Germline CDR1 is DFQATT and CDR2 is SNEGSKA (reference sequence). The CDR3 totals 13 residues. Patients with other autoimmune diseases, uncontrolled infections, pregnancy or lactation were excluded. Diagnoses were established from clinical symptoms, serum thyroxine, TRAb, thyroid ultrasound and orbital computed tomography. With regard to this clonotype: Its antigen remains unknown.

The authors amplified TCR beta CDR3 regions from RNA transcripts. The first round was an RT-PCR with HTBI primers, and the second round was a multiplex PCR. Each CDR3 protein gets one entry after TCRdb re-called the multiplex PCR reads with MiXCR. Among around 1,000,000 distinct CDR3 sequences listed, roughly 35% were seen once. Broader study findings: It was with 70.59% sensitivity and around 72% specificity that the model predicted ophthalmopathy progression.

The source is an adult man with Graves' hyperthyroidism. What was sequenced was peripheral blood or thyroid tissue (not recorded which). The chain carries TRBV20-1 and TRBJ1-6; TRBD1 agrees at 9 bases. The CDR3 coding sequence is TGCAGTGCTAAAGGGACAGGGAGTTCACCCCTCCACTTT. Translated, it gives CSAKGTGSSPLHF.